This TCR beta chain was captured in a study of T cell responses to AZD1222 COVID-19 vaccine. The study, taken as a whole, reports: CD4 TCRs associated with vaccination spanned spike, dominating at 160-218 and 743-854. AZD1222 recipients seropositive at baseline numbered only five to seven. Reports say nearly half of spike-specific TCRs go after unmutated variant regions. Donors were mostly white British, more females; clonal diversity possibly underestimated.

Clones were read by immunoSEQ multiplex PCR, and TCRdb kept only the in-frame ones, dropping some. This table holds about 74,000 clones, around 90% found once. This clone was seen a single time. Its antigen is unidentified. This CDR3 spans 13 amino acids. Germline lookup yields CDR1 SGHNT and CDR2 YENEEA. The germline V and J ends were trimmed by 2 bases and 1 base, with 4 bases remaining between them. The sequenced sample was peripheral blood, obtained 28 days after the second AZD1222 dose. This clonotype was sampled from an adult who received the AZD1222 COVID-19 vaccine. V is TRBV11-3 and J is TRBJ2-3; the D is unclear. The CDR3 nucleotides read TGTGCCAGCAGCTTACATGGCACAGATACGCAGTATTTT. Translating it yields CASSLHGTDTQYF.